This T cell receptor beta chain came from a study of T-cell reconstitution after alpha-beta-depleted transplantation in children. Germline lookup yields CDR1 SQVTM and CDR2 ANQGSEA. V gave up 7 bases and J gave up 7 bases; unmatched junction bases: 7. This CDR3 region has 14 residues. This clonotype appeared many times. Unique molecular identifiers were used to barcode this TCRbeta library. TCRdb independently ran MiXCR on the PCR reads; one entry per CDR3 protein. The data contain 600,000 to 700,000 distinct CDR3 sequences, around 13% of them seen just once; the ten biggest clones take up 0.65% to 0.9%.

The TCR sequence derives from a girl aged 2-10 years with congenital amegakaryocytic thrombocytopenia, due to receive a stem cell transplant. The sample consisted of PBMCs, taken before TCRalphabeta/CD19-depleted stem cell transplant. The rearrangement links TRBV29-1 to TRBJ2-1; 13 bases align to TRBD2. CDR3 DNA sequence: TGCAGCGCTCGGACTAGCGGGAGAGTAAATGAGCAGTTCTTC. This sequence encodes CSARTSGRVNEQFF.